This paragraph reports one TCR beta chain. Its antigen remains unknown. This sample was taken from a study of vaccination effects on CD4 cells after COVID-19. Study details: Post-vaccine samples followed the second dose by a median of 72 days.

CDR1 is MNHEY and CDR2 is SVGAGI in the germline V gene. The V and J ends lost 8 bases and 8 bases, in that order; junction bases with no gene match: 6. This CDR3 is built from 13 residues. Sequenced by immunoSEQ multiplex PCR; TCRdb stores in-frame clones only, minus some. The sample includes roughly 27,000 clones, around four fifths seen only once; the top ten take 1.4%. Findings and caveats of the study: Marked clonal contraction was seen in infection- and vaccine-induced clones late after vaccination.

CD4+ T cells specific for antigen were expanded with viral peptide pools by the ViraFEST assay before sequencing. Subsequent to a culture period of 10 days, CD4+ T cells were isolated. All participants had two doses of either the BNT162b2 or mRNA-1273 vaccine. At days 3 and 7, half of the medium was exchanged for IL-2 medium. This sample comprised CD4+ T cells from PBMCs cultured with HCoV-NL63 spike peptides, obtained after COVID-19 vaccination. This receptor was obtained from a human donor who received a COVID-19 vaccine. Some clones in this sample may be carry-over from other donors' samples. The V gene is TRBV6-5, the J gene TRBJ1-6, with TRBD1 matching over 7 bases. The DNA for the CDR3 is TGTGCCAGCTCCCGGGACAGTGATTCACCCCTCCACTTT. Its translation is CASSRDSDSPLHF.